The 12 T cell receptor beta chains presented below share a single source sample, sequenced in a study of shared clonotypes between healthy human individuals. Measured with immunoSEQ multiplex PCR; TCRdb has only the in-frame clones, and not every one. In the table there are approximately 2.5 million clones, roughly 93% of which are singletons. Sequences were obtained from naive CD4+ T cells from PBMCs. Subset of the sample: CD45RA+ positively selected. The receptors here all came from a young man in good health. Some clones in this sample may be carry-over from other donors' samples.

The rearrangement links TRBV6-1 to TRBJ2-3; 13 nucleotides match TRBD2. The CDR3 consists of 14 residues. V was clipped by 10 bases and J by 6 bases; unmatched bases: 7. Germline loops: CDR1 MNHNS, CDR2 SASEGT. CDR3 sequence reads: CANGLAGDGDTQYF. The CDR3 DNA is TGTGCCAACGGACTAGCGGGAGATGGGGATACGCAGTATTTT.

The chain is built from TRBV7-2 and TRBJ1-1; unclear D gene. Germline assignment: CDR1 SGHTA and CDR2 FQGNSA. Between the trimmed V and J ends, which lost 3 bases and 6 bases, there was a span of 11 bases. This CDR3 contains 13 residues. The chain's CDR3 is CASSFLPEPEAFF. The CDR3 bases are TGTGCCAGCAGCTTTCTACCAGAACCTGAAGCTTTCTTT.

V gene TRBV28 combines with J gene TRBJ1-1; 10 bases are a match to TRBD1. This CDR3 is 12 amino acids long. The V segment lost 6 bases and the J segment 7 bases; nucleotides outside the gene matches: 2. Germline V lookup: CDR1 MDHEN, CDR2 SYDVKM. The CDR3 DNA follows: TGTGCCAGCAGCGACAGGGGGCGTGAAGCTTTCTTT. Translating it yields CASSDRGREAFF.

This clone was seen once. The chain couples TRBV7-3 to TRBJ1-1, with D perhaps TRBD1 (5 bases). The CDR3 extends over 14 amino acids. Per the germline V gene, CDR1 is SGHTA and CDR2 is FQGTGA. Trimming pared 7 bases from V and 2 bases from J, leaving 14 bases between. In DNA, the CDR3 is TGTGCCAGCACCTCGGGGCGGGCTAACACTGAAGCTTTCTTT. Protein sequence: CASTSGRANTEAFF.

This chain connects TRBV4-3 to TRBJ1-2; D is undetermined. V lost 1 base, J lost 0 bases, and 9 bases lay in between. The germline CDR1 and CDR2 sequences are LGHNA and YSLEER. CDR3 size: 15 residues. The CDR3 coding sequence is TGCGCCAGCAGCCAAGTCGTGTCAACTAACTATGGCTACACCTTC. This encodes CASSQVVSTNYGYTF.

The CDR3 DNA reads as TGCGCCAGCAGCCTAGGGACAGGGGATGGCTATGGCTACACCTTC. Its translation: CASSLGTGDGYGYTF. The V gene is TRBV5-1, the J gene TRBJ1-2; 10 nucleotides line up with TRBD1. In germline, CDR1 is SGHRS, CDR2 YFSETQ. CDR3 length: 15 residues. The V segment lost 4 bases and the J segment 4 bases; nucleotides outside the gene matches: 7.

The chain carries TRBV11-2 and TRBJ2-1; TRBD1 agrees at 7 bases. Germline V CDR1 and CDR2: SGHAT, FQNNGV. The CDR3 runs 14 residues. The J segment lost 8 bases and the V segment lost 2 bases, leaving 6 bases of the junction unmatched. The CDR3 sequence: CASSLIGQVYEQFF. The CDR3 bases are TGTGCCAGCAGCTTAATCGGACAGGTCTATGAGCAGTTCTTC.

The chain uses TRBV6-5 and TRBJ1-2, with D possibly matching TRBD1 (6 bases). This CDR3 contains 12 residues. Germline CDR1 MNHEY, CDR2 SVGAGI. The V end lost 6 bases, the J end lost 4 bases, and 9 bases lay between the germline ends. The CDR3, as DNA: TGTGCCAGCAGGCCGACAGGCTATGGCTACACCTTC. Amino acids: CASRPTGYGYTF.

The rearrangement links TRBV28 to TRBJ2-5, with 9 positions matching TRBD1. The CDR3 runs 14 residues. CDR1 is MDHEN, CDR2 SYDVKM, per germline. The CDR3 protein is CATGTGTHQETQYF. Written as DNA, the CDR3 is TGTGCGACCGGGACAGGGACCCACCAAGAGACCCAGTACTTC.

The chain has TRBV6-1 and TRBJ2-1; possible D gene TRBD1, 6 bases. The CDR3 loop spans 15 amino acids. V lost 2 bases to trimming and J lost 10 bases, with 18 bases between them. Germline V lookup: CDR1 MNHNS, CDR2 SASEGT. CDR3: CASSERWDISGEQFF. For the CDR3, the DNA is TGTGCCAGCAGTGAAAGGTGGGACATCTCGGGCGAGCAGTTCTTC.

The V and J genes are TRBV10-3 and TRBJ1-2; 7 nucleotides align to TRBD1. Per germline, CDR1 ENHRY and CDR2 SYGVKD. There are 13 residues in the CDR3. The ends lost 8 bases at V and 7 bases at J; junction bases unmatched: 10. CDR3 in DNA: TGTGCCATCGGAGGGGCAGGGGGAAGTGGCTACACCTTC. Amino acids: CAIGGAGGSGYTF.

V usage is TRBV6-6 and J usage is TRBJ2-1; TRBD2 is a possible D gene (6 bases). Trimming stripped 8 bases from V and 5 bases from J, with 22 bases between. Germline V gives CDR1 MNHNY, CDR2 SVGAGI (reference sequence). CDR3 length: 16 residues. CDR3 DNA sequence: TGTGCCAGCCGGGACGGAGGGGCTGATCCAAACAATGAGCAGTTCTTC. It is translated as CASRDGGADPNNEQFF.